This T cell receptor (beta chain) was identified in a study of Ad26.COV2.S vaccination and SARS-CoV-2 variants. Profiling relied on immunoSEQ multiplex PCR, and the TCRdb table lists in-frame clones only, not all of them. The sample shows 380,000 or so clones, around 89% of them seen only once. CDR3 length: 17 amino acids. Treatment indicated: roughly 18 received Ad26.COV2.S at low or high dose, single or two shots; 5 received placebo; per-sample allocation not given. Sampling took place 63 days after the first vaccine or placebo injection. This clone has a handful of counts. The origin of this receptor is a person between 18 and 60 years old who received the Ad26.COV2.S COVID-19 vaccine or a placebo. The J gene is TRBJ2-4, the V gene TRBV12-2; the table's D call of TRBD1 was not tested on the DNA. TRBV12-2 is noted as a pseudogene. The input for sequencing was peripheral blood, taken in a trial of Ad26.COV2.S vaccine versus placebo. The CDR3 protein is CASRPGQVELAKNIQYF. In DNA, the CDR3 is TGTGCAAGTCGCCCAGGACAGGTCGAACTAGCCAAAAACATTCAGTACTTC.